One TCR beta chain is described in this entry. These data are taken from a study of blood T cell repertoires in COVID-19. Generated by immunoSEQ multiplex PCR, the TCRdb table keeps only in-frame clones and is missing some. The sample contains about 68,000 clones, around nine tenths of which appear only once. The CDR3 covers 14 residues. The germline CDR1 and CDR2 sequences are SQVTM and ANQGSEA. With 4 bases clipped from V and 7 bases from J, the junction kept 9 bases outside the gene matches. Input material: peripheral blood. The clonotype originates from a man of 80 years or more with COVID-19, enrolled during active disease. The V and J genes are TRBV29-1 and TRBJ1-1, with 10 bases matching TRBD1. CDR3 protein: CSVAGGQGVIEAFF. CDR3 nucleotide sequence: TGCAGCGTTGCGGGCGGACAGGGGGTTATTGAAGCTTTCTTT.